The clone carrying this T cell receptor (beta chain) has more than one count but fewer than ten. Its antigen is still unknown. These data are taken from a study of regulatory T cells in long-lasting Graves disease. Study outcomes and limitations: Patients with persistent disease showed a bias toward TRBV28, TRBJ1-2 and TRBJ2-5.

The V segment lost 6 bases and the J segment 8 bases; nucleotides outside the gene matches: 15. This CDR3 has 16 amino acids. Per the germline V gene, CDR1 is SNHLY and CDR2 is FYNNEI. Time point noted: persistent/refractory GD, antithyroid drugs over 5 years with positive TRAb. The TCR library was made from RNA extracted from PBMCs. Investigators prepared the TCR beta libraries by applying iRepertoire HTBI primers and Arm-PCR of CDR3 regions. MiXCR was run by TCRdb on the multiplex PCR reads, yielding one entry per CDR3 protein. The table includes roughly 470,000 distinct CDR3 sequences, under 25% detected once.

This sample comprised peripheral blood mononuclear cells (PBMCs), obtained when the disease was refractory, from a patient treated with antithyroid drugs. The clonotype comes from a female donor with Graves disease. The chain combines TRBV2 with TRBJ2-1; TRBD1 matches 8 bases. CDR3 coding DNA: TGTGCCAGCAGCGATCAGGGGGCACTACTTCGGGATGAGCAGTTCTTC. Its protein is CASSDQGALLRDEQFF.